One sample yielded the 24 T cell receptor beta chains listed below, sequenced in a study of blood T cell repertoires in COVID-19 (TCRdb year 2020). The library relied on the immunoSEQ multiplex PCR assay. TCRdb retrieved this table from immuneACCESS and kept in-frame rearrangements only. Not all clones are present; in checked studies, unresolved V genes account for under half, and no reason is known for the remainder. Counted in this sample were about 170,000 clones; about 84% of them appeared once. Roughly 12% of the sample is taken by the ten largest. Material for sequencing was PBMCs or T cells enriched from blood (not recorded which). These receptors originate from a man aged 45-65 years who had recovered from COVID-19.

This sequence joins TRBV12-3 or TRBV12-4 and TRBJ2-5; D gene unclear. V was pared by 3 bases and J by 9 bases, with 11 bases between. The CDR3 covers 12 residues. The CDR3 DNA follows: TGTGCCAGCAGTTTGCCGCCTCAGGCCCAGTACTTC. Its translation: CASSLPPQAQYF.

The CDR3 nucleotides read TGTGCCAGCAGCTTAAGGTTTGCTGGGCGTAGGCAAGAGACCCAGTACTTC. Residues: CASSLRFAGRRQETQYF. This chain uses TRBV7-8 with TRBJ2-5; D call uncertain. V shed 2 bases and J shed 2 bases, with 18 bases lying between them. Looked up from germline, CDR1 is SGHVS and CDR2 is FQNEAQ. The CDR3 has 17 residues.

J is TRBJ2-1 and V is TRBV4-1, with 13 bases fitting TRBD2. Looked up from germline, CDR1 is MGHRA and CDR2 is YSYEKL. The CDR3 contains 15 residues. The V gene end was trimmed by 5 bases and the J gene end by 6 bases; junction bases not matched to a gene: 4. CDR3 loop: CASSELAGGPNEQFF. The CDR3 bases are TGCGCCAGCAGCGAACTAGCGGGGGGGCCCAATGAGCAGTTCTTC.

CDR3 bases: TGCAGTGTTCCTTTGAACACTGAAGCTTTCTTT. Protein sequence: CSVPLNTEAFF. V gene TRBV20-1 combines with J gene TRBJ1-1, with unresolved D. The germline V gene has CDR1 DFQATT and CDR2 SNEGSKA (reference sequence). V dropped 7 bases and J dropped 0 bases, with 6 bases sitting between them. The CDR3 contains 11 residues.

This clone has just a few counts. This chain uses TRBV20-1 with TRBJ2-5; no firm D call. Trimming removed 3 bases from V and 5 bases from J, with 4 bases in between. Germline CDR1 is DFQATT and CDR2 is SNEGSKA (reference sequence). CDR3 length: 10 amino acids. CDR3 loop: CSARRETQYF. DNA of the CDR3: TGCAGTGCTAGGAGGGAGACCCAGTACTTC.

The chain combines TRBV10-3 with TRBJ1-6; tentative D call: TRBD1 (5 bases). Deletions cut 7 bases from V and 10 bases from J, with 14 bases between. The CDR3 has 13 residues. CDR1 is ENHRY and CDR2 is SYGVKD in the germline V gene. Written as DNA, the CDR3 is TGTGCCATCACGGCAGGGCGGGAGTCACCCCTCCACTTT. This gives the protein CAITAGRESPLHF.

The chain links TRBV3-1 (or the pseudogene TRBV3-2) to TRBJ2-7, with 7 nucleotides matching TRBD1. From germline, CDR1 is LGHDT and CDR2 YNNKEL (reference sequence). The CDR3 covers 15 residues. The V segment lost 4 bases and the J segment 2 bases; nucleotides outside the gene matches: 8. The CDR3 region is CASSRRQGDAYEQYF. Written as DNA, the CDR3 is TGTGCCAGCAGCCGCAGACAGGGTGATGCCTACGAGCAGTACTTC.

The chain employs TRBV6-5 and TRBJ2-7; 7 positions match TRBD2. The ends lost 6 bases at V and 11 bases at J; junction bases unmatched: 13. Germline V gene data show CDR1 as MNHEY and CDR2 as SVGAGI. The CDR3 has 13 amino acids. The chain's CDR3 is CASRGDDRGGKYF. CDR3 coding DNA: TGTGCCAGCAGGGGAGATGACCGGGGAGGGAAGTACTTC.

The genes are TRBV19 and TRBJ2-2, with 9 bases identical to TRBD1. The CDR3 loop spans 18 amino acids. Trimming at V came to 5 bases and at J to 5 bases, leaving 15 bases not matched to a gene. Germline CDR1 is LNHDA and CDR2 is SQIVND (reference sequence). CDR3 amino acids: CASSLTGGSIGGTGELFF. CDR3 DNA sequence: TGTGCCAGTAGTCTGACAGGGGGTTCAATCGGGGGAACCGGGGAGCTGTTTTTT.

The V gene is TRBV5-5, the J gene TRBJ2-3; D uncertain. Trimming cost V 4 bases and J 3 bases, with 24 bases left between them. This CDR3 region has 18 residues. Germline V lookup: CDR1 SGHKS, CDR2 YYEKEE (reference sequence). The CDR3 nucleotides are TGTGCCAGCAGCCCCCTAACCATCGCTTATTATAAGACAGATACGCAGTATTTT. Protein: CASSPLTIAYYKTDTQYF.

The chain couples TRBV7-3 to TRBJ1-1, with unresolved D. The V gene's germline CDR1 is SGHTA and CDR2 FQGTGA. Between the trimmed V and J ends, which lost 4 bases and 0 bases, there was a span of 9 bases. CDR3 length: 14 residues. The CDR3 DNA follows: TGTGCCAGCAGCTCAGGACTTTTGAACACTGAAGCTTTCTTT. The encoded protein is CASSSGLLNTEAFF. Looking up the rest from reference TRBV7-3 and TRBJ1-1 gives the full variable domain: GAGVSQTPSNKVTEKGKYVELRCDPISGHTALYWYRQSLGQGPEFLIYFQGTGAADDSGLPNDRFFAVRPEGSVSTLKIQRTERGDSAVYLCASSSGLLNTEAFFGQGTRLTVV.

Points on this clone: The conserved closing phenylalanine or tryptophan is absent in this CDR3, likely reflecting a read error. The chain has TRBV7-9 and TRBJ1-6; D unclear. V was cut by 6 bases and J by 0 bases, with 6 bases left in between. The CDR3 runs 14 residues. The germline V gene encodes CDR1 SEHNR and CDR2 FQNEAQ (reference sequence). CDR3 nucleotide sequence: TGTGCCAGCAGAGAGAGCTCCTATAATTCACCCCTCCACCTT. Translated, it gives CASRESSYNSPLHL.

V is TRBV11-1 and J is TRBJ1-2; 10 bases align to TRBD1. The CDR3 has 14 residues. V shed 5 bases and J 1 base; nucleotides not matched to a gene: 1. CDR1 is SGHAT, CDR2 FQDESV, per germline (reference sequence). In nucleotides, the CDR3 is TGTGCCAGCAGCCGGGACAGGGGTAACTATGGCTACACCTTC. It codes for CASSRDRGNYGYTF.

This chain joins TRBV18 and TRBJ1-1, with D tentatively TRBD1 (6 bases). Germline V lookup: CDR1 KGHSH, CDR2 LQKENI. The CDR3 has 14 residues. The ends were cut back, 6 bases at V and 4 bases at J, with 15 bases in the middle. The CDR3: CASSPKQGSTEAFF. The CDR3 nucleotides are TGTGCCAGCTCCCCAAAACAGGGTAGCACTGAAGCTTTCTTT. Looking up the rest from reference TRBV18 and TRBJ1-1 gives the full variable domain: NAGVMQNPRHLVRRRGQEARLRCSPMKGHSHVYWYRQLPEEGLKFMVYLQKENIIDESGMPKERFSAEFPKEGPSILRIQQVVRGDSAAYFCASSPKQGSTEAFFGQGTRLTVV.

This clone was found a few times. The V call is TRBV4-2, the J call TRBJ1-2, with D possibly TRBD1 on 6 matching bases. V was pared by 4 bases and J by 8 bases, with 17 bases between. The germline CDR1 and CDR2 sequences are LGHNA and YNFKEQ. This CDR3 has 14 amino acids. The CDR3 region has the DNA TGTGCCAGCAGCCGGAGTTCAGGGGTGGAGGGCTACACCTTC. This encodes CASSRSSGVEGYTF.

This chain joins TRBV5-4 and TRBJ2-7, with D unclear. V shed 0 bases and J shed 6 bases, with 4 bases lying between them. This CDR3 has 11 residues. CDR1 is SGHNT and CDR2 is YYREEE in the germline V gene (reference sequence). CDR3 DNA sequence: TGTGCCAGCAGCTTGGGGGCCGAGCAGTACTTC. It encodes CASSLGAEQYF.

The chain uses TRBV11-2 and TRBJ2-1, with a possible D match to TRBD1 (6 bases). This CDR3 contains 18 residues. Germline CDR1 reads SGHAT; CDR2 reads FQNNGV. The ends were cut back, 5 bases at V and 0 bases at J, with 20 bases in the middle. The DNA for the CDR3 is TGTGCCAGCAGCCCCTACAGGGCGAGAGGGACCTCCTACAATGAGCAGTTCTTC. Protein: CASSPYRARGTSYNEQFF.

The chain's CDR3 is CASSSQGRSTEAFF. The CDR3 DNA is TGTGCCAGCAGCTCACAGGGGAGAAGCACTGAAGCTTTCTTT. The chain recombines TRBV11-2 with TRBJ1-1; 7 bases line up with TRBD1. Germline V lookup: CDR1 SGHAT, CDR2 FQNNGV. Trimming removed 4 bases from V and 4 bases from J; junction bases left unmatched: 6. The CDR3 spans 14 residues.

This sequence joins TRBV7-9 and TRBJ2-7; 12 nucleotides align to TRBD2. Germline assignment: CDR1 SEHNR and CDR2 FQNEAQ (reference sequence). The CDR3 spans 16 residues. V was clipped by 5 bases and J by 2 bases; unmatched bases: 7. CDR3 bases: TGTGCCAGCAGCCGCGGGACTAGCGGGCCCCCCTACGAGCAGTACTTC. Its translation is CASSRGTSGPPYEQYF.

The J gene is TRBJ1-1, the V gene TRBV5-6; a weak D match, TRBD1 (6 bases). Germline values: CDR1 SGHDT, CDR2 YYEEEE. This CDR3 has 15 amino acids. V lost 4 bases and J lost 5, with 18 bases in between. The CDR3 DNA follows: TGTGCCAGCAGCAAGAAGGCGGGGGCAGGGACTGAAGCTTTCTTT. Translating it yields CASSKKAGAGTEAFF.

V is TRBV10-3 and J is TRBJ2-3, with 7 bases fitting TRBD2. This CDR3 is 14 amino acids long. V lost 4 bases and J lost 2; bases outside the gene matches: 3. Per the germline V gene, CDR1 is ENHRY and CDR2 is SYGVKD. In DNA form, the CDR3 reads TGTGCCATCAGTGGGGGGGGGTTCACAGATACGCAGTATTTT. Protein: CAISGGGFTDTQYF.

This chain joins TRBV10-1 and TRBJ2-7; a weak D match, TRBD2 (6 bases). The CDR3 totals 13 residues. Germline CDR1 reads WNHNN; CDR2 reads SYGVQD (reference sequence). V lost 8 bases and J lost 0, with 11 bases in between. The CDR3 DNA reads TGCGCCAGCTCCCGGGGGATCTCCTACGAGCAGTACTTC. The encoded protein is CASSRGISYEQYF.

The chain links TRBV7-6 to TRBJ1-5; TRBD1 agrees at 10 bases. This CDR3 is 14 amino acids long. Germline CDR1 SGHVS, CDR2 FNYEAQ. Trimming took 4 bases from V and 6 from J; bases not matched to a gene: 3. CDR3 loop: CASSSGQGSQPQHF. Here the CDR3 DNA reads TGTGCCAGCAGCTCGGGACAGGGGAGTCAGCCCCAGCATTTT.

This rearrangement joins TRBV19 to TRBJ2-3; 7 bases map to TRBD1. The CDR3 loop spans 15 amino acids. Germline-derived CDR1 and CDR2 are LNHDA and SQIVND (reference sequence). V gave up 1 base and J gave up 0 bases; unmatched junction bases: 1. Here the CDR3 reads CASSIGDRSTDTQYF. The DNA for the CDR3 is TGTGCCAGTAGTATAGGGGACAGAAGCACAGATACGCAGTATTTT.